One and the same sample provided the 18 T cell receptor beta chains below, sequenced in a study of T cell changes during pregnancy in multiple sclerosis. Assay used: immunoSEQ multiplex PCR; TCRdb lists only in-frame clones, some missing. Of about 110,000 clones in the sample, around 90% were seen once. This sample comprised peripheral blood, obtained before pregnancy. Every receptor here comes from a female donor with multiple sclerosis, enrolled in a pregnancy study.

The genes are TRBV5-1 and TRBJ2-2; perhaps TRBD1 as D (5 bases). V shed 7 bases and J shed 0 bases, with 13 bases lying between them. Germline V gene lookup returns CDR1 SGHRS and CDR2 YFSETQ. CDR3 length: 15 residues. Written as DNA, the CDR3 is TGCGCCAGCCGACAGACGAACGCGAACACCGGGGAGCTGTTTTTT. It encodes CASRQTNANTGELFF.

The rearrangement links TRBV27 to TRBJ2-3; TRBD2 matches 11 bases. The length of the CDR3 is 15 residues. CDR1 and CDR2 from the germline V gene are MNHEY and SMNVEV (reference sequence). V lost 8 bases to trimming and J lost 5 bases; unmatched junction nucleotides: 9. The CDR3 DNA is TGTGCCAGCCGTTCGGGACTAGCGGTTCTAGATACGCAGTATTTT. It yields the protein CASRSGLAVLDTQYF.

The chain has TRBV15 and TRBJ2-3; TRBD2 aligns across 7 bases. Germline V gene sequence: CDR1 LNHNV, CDR2 YYDKDF (reference sequence). The CDR3 is made up of 17 amino acids. V shed 2 bases, J shed 4 bases, and the junction held 12 bases outside the gene matches. As DNA, the CDR3 is TGTGCCACCAGCAGATCCCGGGACTACCCGACCTCAGATACGCAGTATTTT. Amino acid sequence: CATSRSRDYPTSDTQYF.

The CDR3 here is CALGAGYEQYF. CDR3 nucleotides: TGTGCCCTTGGGGCAGGGTACGAGCAGTACTTC. This sequence joins TRBV28 and TRBJ2-7, with D perhaps matching TRBD1 (5 bases). There are 11 residues in the CDR3. The germline V gene has CDR1 MDHEN and CDR2 SYDVKM. V gave up 11 bases and J gave up 4 bases, with 12 bases separating them.

The genes are TRBV9 and TRBJ1-4, with 7 positions matching TRBD1. This CDR3 contains 15 residues. V gave up 4 bases and J gave up 7 bases; unmatched junction bases: 10. Germline values: CDR1 SGDLS, CDR2 YYNGEE. Written as DNA, the CDR3 is TGTGCCAGCAGCCCCCCGGGACAGAAGGGTGAAAAACTGTTTTTT. Its translation: CASSPPGQKGEKLFF.

Only a few counts were recorded for this clone. The chain uses TRBV7-9 and TRBJ2-3, with TRBD2 matching 12 bases. Germline CDR1 and CDR2: SEHNR and FQNEAQ (reference sequence). The V and J ends lost 2 bases and 1 base, in that order; junction bases with no gene match: 7. The CDR3 is 18 residues long. This CDR3 reads CASSLTSGRSPGTDTQYF. CDR3 DNA: TGTGCCAGCAGCTTAACTAGCGGGAGGAGCCCGGGCACAGATACGCAGTATTTT.

This clone appeared once. The rearrangement joins TRBV7-3 to TRBJ1-2; 8 nucleotides line up with TRBD1. This CDR3 spans 15 amino acids. Germline loops: CDR1 SGHTA, CDR2 FQGTGA. Germline trimming cut 1 base from V and 8 bases from J; bases unmatched to any gene: 9. The CDR3, as DNA: TGTGCCAGCAGCTTAAGGCCAGGGGGCGCGGGCGGCTACACCTTC. Amino acid sequence: CASSLRPGGAGGYTF. The whole variable domain, remainder taken from reference TRBV7-3 and TRBJ1-2, is GAGVSQTPSNKVTEKGKYVELRCDPISGHTALYWYRQSLGQGPEFLIYFQGTGAADDSGLPNDRFFAVRPEGSVSTLKIQRTERGDSAVYLCASSLRPGGAGGYTFGSGTRLTVV.

The CDR3: CSVDWGIKNTEAFF. Written as DNA, the CDR3 is TGCAGCGTTGATTGGGGCATTAAGAACACTGAAGCTTTCTTT. This chain joins TRBV29-1 and TRBJ1-1; D is possibly TRBD1 (5 bases). This CDR3 spans 14 amino acids. Looked up from germline, CDR1 is SQVTM and CDR2 is ANQGSEA. V was pared by 3 bases and J by 1 base, with 12 bases between.

The chain links TRBV6-6 to TRBJ1-1, with 7 bases fitting TRBD1. Per the germline V gene, CDR1 is MNHNY and CDR2 is SVGAGI (reference sequence). With V trimmed by 1 base and J by 2 bases, 4 bases remained unmatched. The CDR3 spans 15 residues. The CDR3 bases are TGTGCCAGCAGTTACTTGGCAGGGGGTAACACTGAAGCTTTCTTT. Encoded protein: CASSYLAGGNTEAFF.

This chain uses TRBV10-3 with TRBJ1-2; 9 positions agree with TRBD1. The CDR3 is 16 residues long. Germline V gene data show CDR1 as ENHRY and CDR2 as SYGVKD. V dropped 3 bases and J dropped 4; count of bases not matched to a gene: 9. The CDR3 spells CAISDPDRGLSYGYTF. The CDR3 coding sequence is TGTGCCATCAGTGACCCGGACAGGGGATTATCCTATGGCTACACCTTC.

The chain uses TRBV7-2 and TRBJ2-3; D is perhaps TRBD2 (5 bases). V was shortened by 1 base and J by 5 bases, with 13 bases between the two germline ends. In germline, CDR1 is SGHTA, CDR2 FQGNSA. The CDR3 sequence is 15 residues long. The CDR3 sequence is CASSLGSGIGDTQYF. CDR3 nucleotides: TGTGCCAGCAGCTTAGGCTCCGGGATCGGAGATACGCAGTATTTT.

The chain links TRBV7-2 to TRBJ1-5; 7 positions match TRBD1. The germline V gene encodes CDR1 SGHTA and CDR2 FQGNSA. J lost 9 bases, V lost 6 bases, and 11 bases had no gene match. The CDR3 runs to 14 residues. This CDR3 reads CASSTRQGRLPQHF. In DNA, the CDR3 is TGTGCCAGCAGTACACGACAGGGACGGCTGCCCCAGCATTTT.

The chain couples TRBV14 to TRBJ1-4; TRBD1 agrees at 7 bases. The trim removed 4 bases at V and 10 bases at J, leaving 6 bases unmatched. This CDR3 is built from 13 residues. Germline lookup yields CDR1 SGHDN and CDR2 FVKESK. CDR3 nucleotide sequence: TGTGCCAGCAGCCTACAGGGGACCGGAAAACTGTTTTTT. This sequence encodes CASSLQGTGKLFF. The full variable domain, its missing parts supplied by reference TRBV14 and TRBJ1-4, is EAGVTQFPSHSVIEKGQTVTLRCDPISGHDNLYWYRRVMGKEIKFLLHFVKESKQDESGMPNNRFLAERTGGTYSTLKVQPAELEDSGVYFCASSLQGTGKLFFGSGTQLSVL.

This clone was seen just once. The genes are TRBV6-6 and TRBJ1-2; D remains unclear. CDR3 length equals 14 residues. Germline assignment: CDR1 MNHNY and CDR2 SVGAGI (reference sequence). Trimming cost V 2 bases and J 8 bases, with 15 bases left between them. The CDR3: CASSYDDSRWGYTF. CDR3 coding DNA: TGTGCCAGCAGTTACGACGACTCCCGATGGGGCTACACCTTC.

The J gene is TRBJ1-6, the V gene TRBV28; 8 bases are shared with TRBD1. This CDR3 has 13 amino acids. The V and J ends lost 6 bases and 9 bases, in that order; junction bases with no gene match: 4. The germline V gene has CDR1 MDHEN and CDR2 SYDVKM. DNA of the CDR3: TGTGCCAGCAGCCCAACAGGGGGTTCACCCCTCCACTTT. It yields the protein CASSPTGGSPLHF.

The chain has TRBV7-9 and TRBJ2-5, with D possibly TRBD1 on 6 matching bases. CDR1 and CDR2 from the germline V gene are SEHNR and FQNEAQ (reference sequence). The V and J ends lost 5 bases and 1 base respectively, with 11 bases between them. The CDR3 loop spans 14 amino acids. DNA for the CDR3: TGTGCCAGCAGCCTACGACAGGCCCAAGAGACCCAGTACTTC. Protein: CASSLRQAQETQYF.

The CDR3 reads CASSLGSWGQGYNEQFF. For the CDR3, the DNA is TGTGCCAGCAGCTTGGGGTCCTGGGGACAGGGCTACAATGAGCAGTTCTTC. The chain joins TRBV5-5 to TRBJ2-1; 9 bases line up with TRBD1. The CDR3 loop spans 17 amino acids. After removal of 0 bases from V and 3 bases from J, the junction contained 7 bases not matched to a gene. Germline V gene lookup returns CDR1 SGHKS and CDR2 YYEKEE (reference sequence).

This clone was observed a single time. V gene TRBV10-2 combines with J gene TRBJ2-7; 10 positions agree with TRBD2. V shed 6 bases, J shed 7 bases, and the junction held 9 bases outside the gene matches. The CDR3 contains 14 residues. Germline CDR1 reads WSHSY; CDR2 reads SAAADI. The CDR3 DNA reads as TGCGCCAGCAGCGTAGCGGGAGGAGGAGGGGAGCAGTACTTC. Amino acids: CASSVAGGGGEQYF.